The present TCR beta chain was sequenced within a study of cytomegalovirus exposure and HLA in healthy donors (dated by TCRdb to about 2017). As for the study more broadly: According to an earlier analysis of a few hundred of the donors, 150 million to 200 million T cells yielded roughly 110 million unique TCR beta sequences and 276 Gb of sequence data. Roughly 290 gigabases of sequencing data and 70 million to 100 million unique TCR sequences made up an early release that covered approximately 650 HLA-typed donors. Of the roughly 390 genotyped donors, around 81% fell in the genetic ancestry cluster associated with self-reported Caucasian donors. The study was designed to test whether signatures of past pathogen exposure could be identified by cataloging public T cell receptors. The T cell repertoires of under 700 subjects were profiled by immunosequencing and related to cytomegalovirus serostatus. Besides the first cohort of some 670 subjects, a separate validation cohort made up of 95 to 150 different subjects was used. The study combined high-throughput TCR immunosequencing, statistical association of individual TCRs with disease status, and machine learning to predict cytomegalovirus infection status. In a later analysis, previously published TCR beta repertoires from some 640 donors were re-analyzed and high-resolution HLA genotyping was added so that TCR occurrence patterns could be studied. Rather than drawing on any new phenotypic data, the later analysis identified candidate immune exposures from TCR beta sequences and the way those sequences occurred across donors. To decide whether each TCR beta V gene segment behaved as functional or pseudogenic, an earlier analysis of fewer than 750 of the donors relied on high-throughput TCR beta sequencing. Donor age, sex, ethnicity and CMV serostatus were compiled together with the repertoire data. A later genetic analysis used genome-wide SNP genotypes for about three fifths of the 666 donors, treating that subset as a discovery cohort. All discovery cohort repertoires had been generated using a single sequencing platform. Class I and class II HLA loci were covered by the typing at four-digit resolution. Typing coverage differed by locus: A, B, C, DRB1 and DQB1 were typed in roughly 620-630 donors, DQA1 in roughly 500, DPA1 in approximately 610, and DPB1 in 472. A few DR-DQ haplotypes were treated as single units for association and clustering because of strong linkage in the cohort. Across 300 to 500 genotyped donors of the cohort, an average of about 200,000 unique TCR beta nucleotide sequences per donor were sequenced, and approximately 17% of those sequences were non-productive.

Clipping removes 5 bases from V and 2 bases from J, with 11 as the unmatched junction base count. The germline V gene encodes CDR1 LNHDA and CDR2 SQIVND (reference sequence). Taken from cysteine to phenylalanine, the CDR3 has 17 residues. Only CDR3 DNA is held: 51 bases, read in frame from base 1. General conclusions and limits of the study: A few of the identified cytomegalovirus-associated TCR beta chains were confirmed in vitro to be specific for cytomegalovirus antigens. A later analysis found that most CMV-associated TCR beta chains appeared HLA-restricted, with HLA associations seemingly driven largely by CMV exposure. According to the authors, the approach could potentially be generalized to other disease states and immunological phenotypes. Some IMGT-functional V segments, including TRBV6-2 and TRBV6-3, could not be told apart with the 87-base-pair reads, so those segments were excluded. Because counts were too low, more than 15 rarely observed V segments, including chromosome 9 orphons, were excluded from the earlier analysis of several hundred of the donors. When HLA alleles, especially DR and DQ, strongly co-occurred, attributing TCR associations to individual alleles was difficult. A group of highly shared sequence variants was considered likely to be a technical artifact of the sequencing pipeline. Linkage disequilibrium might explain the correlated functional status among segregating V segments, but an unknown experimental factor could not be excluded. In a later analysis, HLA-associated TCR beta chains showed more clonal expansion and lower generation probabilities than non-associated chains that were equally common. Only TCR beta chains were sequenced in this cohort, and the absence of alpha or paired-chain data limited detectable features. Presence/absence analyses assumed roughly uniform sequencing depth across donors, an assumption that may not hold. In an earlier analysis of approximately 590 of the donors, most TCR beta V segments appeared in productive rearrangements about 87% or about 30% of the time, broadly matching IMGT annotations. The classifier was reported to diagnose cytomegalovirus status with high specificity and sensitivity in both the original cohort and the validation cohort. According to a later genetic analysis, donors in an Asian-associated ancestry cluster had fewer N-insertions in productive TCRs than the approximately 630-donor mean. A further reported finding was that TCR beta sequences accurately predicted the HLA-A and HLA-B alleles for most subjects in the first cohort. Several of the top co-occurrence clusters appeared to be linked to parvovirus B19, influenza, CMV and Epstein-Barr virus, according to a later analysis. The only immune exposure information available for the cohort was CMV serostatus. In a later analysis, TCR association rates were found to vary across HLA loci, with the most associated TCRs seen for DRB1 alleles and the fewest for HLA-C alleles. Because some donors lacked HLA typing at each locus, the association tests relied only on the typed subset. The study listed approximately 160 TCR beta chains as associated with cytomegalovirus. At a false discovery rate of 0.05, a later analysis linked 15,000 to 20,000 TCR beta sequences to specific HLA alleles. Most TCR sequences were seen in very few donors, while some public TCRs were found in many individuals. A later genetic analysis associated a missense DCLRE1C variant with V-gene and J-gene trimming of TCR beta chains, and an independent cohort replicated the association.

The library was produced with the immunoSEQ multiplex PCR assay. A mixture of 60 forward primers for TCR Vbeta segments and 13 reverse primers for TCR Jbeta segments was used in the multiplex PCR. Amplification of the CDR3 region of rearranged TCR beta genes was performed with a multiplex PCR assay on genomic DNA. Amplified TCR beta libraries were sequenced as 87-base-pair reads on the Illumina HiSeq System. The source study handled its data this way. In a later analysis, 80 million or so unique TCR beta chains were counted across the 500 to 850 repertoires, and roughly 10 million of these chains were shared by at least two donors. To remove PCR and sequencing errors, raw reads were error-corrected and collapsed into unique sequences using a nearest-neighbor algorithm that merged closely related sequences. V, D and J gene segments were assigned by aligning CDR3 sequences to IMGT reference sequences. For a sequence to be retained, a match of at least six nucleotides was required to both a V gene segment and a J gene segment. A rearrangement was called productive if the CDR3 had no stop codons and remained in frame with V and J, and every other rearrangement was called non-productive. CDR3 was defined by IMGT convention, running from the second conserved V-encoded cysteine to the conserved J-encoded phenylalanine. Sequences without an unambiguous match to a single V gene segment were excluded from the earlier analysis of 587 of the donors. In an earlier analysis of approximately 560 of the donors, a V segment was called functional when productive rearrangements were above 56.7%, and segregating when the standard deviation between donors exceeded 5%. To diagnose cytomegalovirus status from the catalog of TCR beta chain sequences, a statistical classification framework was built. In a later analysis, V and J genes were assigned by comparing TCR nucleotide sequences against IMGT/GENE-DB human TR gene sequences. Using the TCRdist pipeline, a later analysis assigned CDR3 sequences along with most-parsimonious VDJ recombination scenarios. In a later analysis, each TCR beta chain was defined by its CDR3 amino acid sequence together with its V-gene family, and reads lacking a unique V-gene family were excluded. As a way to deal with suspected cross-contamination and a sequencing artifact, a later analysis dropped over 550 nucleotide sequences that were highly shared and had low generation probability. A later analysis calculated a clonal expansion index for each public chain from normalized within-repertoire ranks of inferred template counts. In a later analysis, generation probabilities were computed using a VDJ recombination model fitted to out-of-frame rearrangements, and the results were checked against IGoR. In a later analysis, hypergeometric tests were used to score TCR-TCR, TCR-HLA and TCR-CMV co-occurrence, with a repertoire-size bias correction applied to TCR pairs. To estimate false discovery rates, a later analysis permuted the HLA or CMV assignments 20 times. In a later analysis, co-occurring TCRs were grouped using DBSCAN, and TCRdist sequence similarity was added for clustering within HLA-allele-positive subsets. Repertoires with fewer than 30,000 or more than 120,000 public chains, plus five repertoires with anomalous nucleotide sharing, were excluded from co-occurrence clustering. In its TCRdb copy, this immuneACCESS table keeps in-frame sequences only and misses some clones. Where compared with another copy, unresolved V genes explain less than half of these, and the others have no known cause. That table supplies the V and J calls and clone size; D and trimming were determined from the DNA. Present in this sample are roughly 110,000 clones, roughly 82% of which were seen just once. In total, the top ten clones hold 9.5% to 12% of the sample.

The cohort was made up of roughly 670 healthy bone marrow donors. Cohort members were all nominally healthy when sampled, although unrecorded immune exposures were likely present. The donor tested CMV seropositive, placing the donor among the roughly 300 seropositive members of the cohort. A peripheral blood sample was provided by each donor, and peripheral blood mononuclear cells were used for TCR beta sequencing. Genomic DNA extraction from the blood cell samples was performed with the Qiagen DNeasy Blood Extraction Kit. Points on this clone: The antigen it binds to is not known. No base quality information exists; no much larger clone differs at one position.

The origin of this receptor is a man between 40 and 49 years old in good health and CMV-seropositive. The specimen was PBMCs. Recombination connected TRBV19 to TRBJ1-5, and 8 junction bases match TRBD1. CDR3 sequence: CASSPNDRGFGNQPQHF. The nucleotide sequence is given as TGTGCCAGTAGTCCTAACGACAGGGGATTCGGCAATCAGCCCCAGCATTTT.